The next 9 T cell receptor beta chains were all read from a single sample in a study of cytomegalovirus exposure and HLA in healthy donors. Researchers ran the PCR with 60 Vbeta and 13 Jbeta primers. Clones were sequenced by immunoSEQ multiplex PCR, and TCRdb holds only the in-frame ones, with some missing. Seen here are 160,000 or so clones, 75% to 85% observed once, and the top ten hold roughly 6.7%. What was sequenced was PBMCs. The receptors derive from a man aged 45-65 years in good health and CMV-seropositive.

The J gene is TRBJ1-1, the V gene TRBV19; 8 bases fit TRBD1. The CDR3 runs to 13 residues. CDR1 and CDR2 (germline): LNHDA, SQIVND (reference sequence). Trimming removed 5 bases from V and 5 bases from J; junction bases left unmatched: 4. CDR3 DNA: TGTGCCAGTAGTTTGGGACAGGATACTGAAGCTTTCTTT. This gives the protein CASSLGQDTEAFF.

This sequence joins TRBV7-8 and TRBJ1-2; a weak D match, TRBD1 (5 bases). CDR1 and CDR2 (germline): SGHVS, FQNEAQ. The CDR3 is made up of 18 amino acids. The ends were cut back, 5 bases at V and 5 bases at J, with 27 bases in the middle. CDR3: CASSKHRRILTGGYGYTF. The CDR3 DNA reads TGTGCCAGCAGCAAGCATCGACGGATACTCACGGGGGGTTATGGCTACACCTTC.

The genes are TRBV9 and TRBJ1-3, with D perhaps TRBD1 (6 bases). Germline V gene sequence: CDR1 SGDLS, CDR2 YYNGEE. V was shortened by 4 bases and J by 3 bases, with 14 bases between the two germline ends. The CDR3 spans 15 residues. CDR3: CASSPTQGFGNTIYF. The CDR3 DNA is TGTGCCAGCAGCCCGACGCAGGGGTTTGGAAACACCATATATTTT.

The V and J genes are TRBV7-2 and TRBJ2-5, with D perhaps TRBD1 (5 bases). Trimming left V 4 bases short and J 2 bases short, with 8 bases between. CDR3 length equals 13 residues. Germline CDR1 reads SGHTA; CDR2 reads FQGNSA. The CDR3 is CASSSDSQETQYF. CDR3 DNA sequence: TGTGCCAGCAGCTCCGACAGTCAAGAGACCCAGTACTTC.

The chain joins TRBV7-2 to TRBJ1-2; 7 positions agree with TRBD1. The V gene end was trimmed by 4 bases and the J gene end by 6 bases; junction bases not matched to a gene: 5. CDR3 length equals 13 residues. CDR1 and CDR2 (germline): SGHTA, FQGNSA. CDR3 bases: TGTGCCAGCAGCTCCCGCAGGGGGGATGGCTACACCTTC. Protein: CASSSRRGDGYTF.

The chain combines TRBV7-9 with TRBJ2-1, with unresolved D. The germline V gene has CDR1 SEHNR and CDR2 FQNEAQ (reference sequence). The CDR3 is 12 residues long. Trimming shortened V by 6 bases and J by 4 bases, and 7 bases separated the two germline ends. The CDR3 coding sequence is TGTGCCAGCAGGCTTCAGTACAATGAGCAGTTCTTC. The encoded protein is CASRLQYNEQFF.

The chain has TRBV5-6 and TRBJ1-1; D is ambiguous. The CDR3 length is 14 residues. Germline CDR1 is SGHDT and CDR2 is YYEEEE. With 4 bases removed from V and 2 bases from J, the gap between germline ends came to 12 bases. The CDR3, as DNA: TGTGCCAGCAGCGCGGGCCTACGTAACACTGAAGCTTTCTTT. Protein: CASSAGLRNTEAFF.

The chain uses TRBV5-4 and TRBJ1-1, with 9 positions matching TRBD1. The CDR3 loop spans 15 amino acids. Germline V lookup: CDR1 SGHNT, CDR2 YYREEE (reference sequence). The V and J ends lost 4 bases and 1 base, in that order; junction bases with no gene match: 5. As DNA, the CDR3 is TGTGCCAGCAGCCCAGGGACAGGGTGGAACACTGAAGCTTTCTTT. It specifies CASSPGTGWNTEAFF.

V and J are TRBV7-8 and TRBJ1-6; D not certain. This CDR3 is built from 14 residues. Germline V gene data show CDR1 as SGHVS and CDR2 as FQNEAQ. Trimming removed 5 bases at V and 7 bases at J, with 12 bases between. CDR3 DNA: TGTGCCAGCAGCCAATTACAGAAAAATTCACCCCTCCACTTT. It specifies CASSQLQKNSPLHF.